The clone carrying this TCR beta chain was detected only a few times. Its matching antigen is unknown. Libraries were prepared by immunoSEQ multiplex PCR; TCRdb keeps only in-frame clonotypes and omits some of them. The sample includes around 90,000 clones, approximately 91% seen only once; the top ten take roughly 13%. This record comes from a study of T cell responses to AZD1222 COVID-19 vaccine. Study-wide results and caveats: Repertoires were sampled only after the peak T cell response. Mapped onto spike, vaccine-associated CD4 TCRs spanned it and were dominant at 160-218 and 743-854.

This clonotype originated in an adult in good health. The sequencing here drew on peripheral blood, taken on day 0 of AZD1222 vaccination.

CDR3 sequence: CASSPPVGETQYF. The DNA of the CDR3 is TGTGCCAGCTCACCGCCCGTGGGAGAGACCCAGTACTTC. The rearrangement joins TRBV18 to TRBJ2-5; no clear D. The CDR3 sequence is 13 residues long. Germline V CDR1 and CDR2: KGHSH, LQKENI. V shed 3 bases and J shed 4 bases, with 9 bases lying between them.